The 23 T cell receptor beta chains in this list originate from one sample, sequenced in a study of Tregs in tolerant kidney transplant recipients. The method was immunoSEQ multiplex PCR; TCRdb's version includes in-frame clones alone and lacks a portion of them. The table lists about 64,000 clones, 80% to 90% of them singletons. Related graft donors supplied nonmyeloablative bone marrow transplants, and mixed chimerism was transient. The sequences come from CD4+ T cells from blood (PBMCs), collected 6 months after the transplant. The receptors come from a human patient who received a combined kidney and bone marrow transplant. The graft donor may have contributed some T cells.

This chain joins TRBV7-8 and TRBJ1-2; a possible D gene is TRBD1 (5 bases). With 6 bases removed from V and 5 bases from J, the gap between germline ends came to 19 bases. CDR1 and CDR2 (germline): SGHVS, FQNEAQ. The CDR3 length is 15 residues. The DNA for the CDR3 is TGTGCCAGCAGTCCCTTGAAAGGGGCAATATATGGCTACACCTTC. Its translation is CASSPLKGAIYGYTF.

The J gene is TRBJ2-5, the V gene TRBV7-9, with D possibly TRBD2 on 6 matching bases. The V end was cut by 3 bases, the J end by 2 bases, with 7 bases between. There are 13 residues in the CDR3. Germline V gene data show CDR1 as SEHNR and CDR2 as FQNEAQ (reference sequence). The CDR3 DNA reads as TGTGCCAGCAGCTTCGGAGGGCAAGAGACCCAGTACTTC. This sequence encodes CASSFGGQETQYF.

The chain links TRBV7-2 to TRBJ1-4, with 8 bases that match TRBD1. CDR1 SGHTA and CDR2 FQGNSA come from the germline V gene. After removal of 4 bases from V and 11 bases from J, the junction contained 12 bases not matched to a gene. CDR3 length: 15 amino acids. The CDR3 coding sequence is TGTGCCAGCAGCTCCGGATACAGGGGGATTGATAAACTGTTTTTT. Its translation is CASSSGYRGIDKLFF.

The V gene is TRBV19, the J gene TRBJ1-6; 9 bases are shared with TRBD1. With 3 bases clipped from V and 8 bases from J, the junction kept 2 bases outside the gene matches. This CDR3 region has 14 residues. The V gene's germline CDR1 is LNHDA and CDR2 SQIVND (reference sequence). The CDR3 sequence is CASSIDRGDSPLHF. DNA for the CDR3: TGTGCCAGTAGTATCGACAGGGGGGATTCACCCCTCCACTTT.

On this clone: Other nucleotide sequences from this sample produce the same CDR3. The chain joins TRBV5-6 to TRBJ1-6; D is unclear. V was trimmed by 2 bases and J by 2 bases, leaving 14 bases between them. The V gene's germline CDR1 is SGHDT and CDR2 YYEEEE. The CDR3 consists of 17 residues. The CDR3 region is CASSFNEGWAYNSPLHF. CDR3 DNA: TGTGCCAGCAGCTTCAACGAGGGTTGGGCCTATAATTCACCCCTCCACTTT. Together with reference TRBV5-6 and TRBJ1-6, the CDR3 gives the full variable domain: DAGVTQSPTHLIKTRGQQVTLRCSPKSGHDTVSWYQQALGQGPQFIFQYYEEEERQRGNFPDRFSGHQFPNYSSELNVNALLLGDSALYLCASSFNEGWAYNSPLHFGNGTRLTVT.

This chain uses TRBV30 with TRBJ1-2, with D unclear. From germline, CDR1 is GTSNPN and CDR2 SVGIG (reference sequence). V was clipped by 3 bases and J by 0 bases, with 11 bases between them. CDR3 length: 14 amino acids. CDR3 nucleotide sequence: TGTGCCTGGAGCCCAGACGGAGCTAACTATGGCTACACCTTC. Translating it yields CAWSPDGANYGYTF.

In its sample, this clone was seen a few times. The chain carries TRBV5-4 and TRBJ2-2, with D unresolved. CDR1 SGHNT and CDR2 YYREEE come from the germline V gene (reference sequence). There are 15 residues in the CDR3. V was clipped by 6 bases and J by 1 base, with 13 bases between them. CDR3 residues: CASKSGQVNTGELFF. The CDR3 DNA follows: TGTGCCAGCAAGAGTGGGCAGGTGAACACCGGGGAGCTGTTTTTT.

This clone was recorded only once. V gene TRBV5-1 combines with J gene TRBJ2-7, with 10 positions matching TRBD1. Germline-derived CDR1 and CDR2 are SGHRS and YFSETQ. Trimming cost V 2 bases and J 2 bases; bases outside gene matches: 1. This CDR3 spans 14 amino acids. The CDR3 bases are TGCGCCAGCAGCTTAGGACAGGGGGCCTACGAGCAGTACTTC. Amino acid sequence: CASSLGQGAYEQYF.

The CDR3 nucleotides are TGTGCCAGCAGCACAACAGGGGGTAATGAAAAACTGTTTTTT. Protein: CASSTTGGNEKLFF. The V and J genes are TRBV4-2 and TRBJ1-4, with 8 bases fitting TRBD1. Looked up from germline, CDR1 is LGHNA and CDR2 is YNFKEQ. J gave up 4 bases and V 5 bases, and 3 bases lay outside the gene matches. This CDR3 spans 14 amino acids.

The chain combines TRBV7-9 with TRBJ2-1, with a tentative D call TRBD2 (5 bases). Trimming pared 7 bases from V and 7 bases from J, leaving 23 bases between. Germline CDR1 SEHNR, CDR2 FQNEAQ (reference sequence). The CDR3 spans 16 residues. DNA for the CDR3: TGTGCCAGCAAGCTTATCGGCGTCGGAGGTAGGAATGAGCAGTTCTTC. Its translation: CASKLIGVGGRNEQFF.

The rearrangement joins TRBV7-9 to TRBJ2-7; D unclear. This CDR3 contains 14 residues. V dropped 0 bases and J dropped 4 bases, with 10 bases sitting between them. Germline V gene data show CDR1 as SEHNR and CDR2 as FQNEAQ (reference sequence). CDR3 in amino acids: CASSLASPGYEQYF. The CDR3 nucleotides are TGTGCCAGCAGCTTAGCGTCCCCGGGTTACGAGCAGTACTTC.

The genes are TRBV7-9 and TRBJ2-1, with 8 nucleotides matching TRBD2. V lost 1 base to trimming and J lost 2 bases; unmatched junction nucleotides: 7. The germline V gene encodes CDR1 SEHNR and CDR2 FQNEAQ (reference sequence). The CDR3 runs 17 residues. The DNA for the CDR3 is TGTGCCAGCAGCTTAGAGGGCGATAGCGGGACCTACAATGAGCAGTTCTTC. Translated: CASSLEGDSGTYNEQFF.

DNA for the CDR3: TGTGCCAGCAGCCCCCTCGGGACAGGGGAACGCGAGCAGTACTTC. Amino acid sequence: CASSPLGTGEREQYF. The V call is TRBV7-8, the J call TRBJ2-7; 10 bases agree with TRBD1. V shed 5 bases, J shed 6 bases, and the junction held 10 bases outside the gene matches. There are 15 residues in the CDR3. Per the germline V gene, CDR1 is SGHVS and CDR2 is FQNEAQ.

This clone occurred once. The chain uses TRBV28 and TRBJ2-7; 7 bases line up with TRBD1. After removal of 6 bases from V and 3 bases from J, the junction contained 20 bases not matched to a gene. CDR1 is MDHEN, CDR2 SYDVKM, per germline. CDR3 size: 18 residues. CDR3 amino acids: CASSYGETGKTPRYEQYF. In DNA form, the CDR3 reads TGTGCCAGCAGCTATGGGGAGACAGGGAAGACCCCCCGCTACGAGCAGTACTTC.

The V call is TRBV5-1, the J call TRBJ2-1, with 8 nucleotides matching TRBD1. This CDR3 comprises 13 residues. Germline trimming cut 4 bases from V and 5 bases from J; bases unmatched to any gene: 2. Germline V gives CDR1 SGHRS, CDR2 YFSETQ. This CDR3 reads CASSLDRDNEQFF. In DNA form, the CDR3 reads TGCGCCAGCAGCCTGGACAGGGACAATGAGCAGTTCTTC.

The chain uses TRBV4-3 and TRBJ2-7, with D perhaps matching TRBD2 (6 bases). The germline V gene encodes CDR1 LGHNA and CDR2 YSLEER. The CDR3 is 14 amino acids. V lost 4 bases, J lost 7 bases, and 17 bases lay in between. CDR3 in amino acids: CASSRGTYPREQYF. CDR3 DNA sequence: TGCGCCAGCAGCCGCGGGACTTACCCTAGGGAGCAGTACTTC.

This chain links TRBV30 with TRBJ2-1; TRBD1 might be the D (6 bases). Trimming removed 3 bases at V and 10 bases at J, with 13 bases between. The CDR3 has 12 residues. Germline CDR1 reads GTSNPN; CDR2 reads SVGIG (reference sequence). CDR3 sequence (DNA): TGTGCCTGGAGATCAAGGGGGAACGAGCAGTTCTTC. Its translation is CAWRSRGNEQFF. The entire variable domain, with the rest obtained from reference TRBV30 and TRBJ2-1, is as follows: SQTIHQWPATLVQPVGSPLSLECTVEGTSNPNLYWYRQAAGRGLQLLFYSVGIGQISSEVPQNLSASRPQDRQFILSSKKLLLSDSGFYLCAWRSRGNEQFFGPGTRLTVL.

The V call is TRBV28, the J call TRBJ2-1; 9 bases line up with TRBD2. The CDR3 totals 17 residues. CDR1 MDHEN and CDR2 SYDVKM come from the germline V gene. J gave up 2 bases and V 2 bases, and 7 bases lay outside the gene matches. DNA of the CDR3: TGTGCCAGCAGTTTAGAAATAGCGGGGGACACCTACAATGAGCAGTTCTTC. Protein: CASSLEIAGDTYNEQFF.

This chain links TRBV19 with TRBJ1-5; 7 bases are shared with TRBD1. The germline CDR1 and CDR2 sequences are LNHDA and SQIVND (reference sequence). The CDR3 totals 14 residues. The trim removed 8 bases at V and 7 bases at J, leaving 11 bases unmatched. The CDR3 reads CASQETGRRQPQHF. CDR3 coding DNA: TGTGCCAGTCAGGAGACAGGGCGTCGGCAGCCCCAGCATTTT.

Notes on this clone: This CDR3 is also generated by other DNA sequences in the sample. This chain links TRBV5-6 with TRBJ1-6; 8 bases align to TRBD1. Germline-derived CDR1 and CDR2 are SGHDT and YYEEEE. The V gene end was trimmed by 2 bases and the J gene end by 2 bases; junction bases not matched to a gene: 3. This CDR3 is built from 16 residues. The CDR3 nucleotides are TGTGCCAGCAGCTTTTGGACAGGGCCCTATAATTCACCCCTCCACTTT. Its protein is CASSFWTGPYNSPLHF.

This clone was detected a few times. The chain is built from TRBV5-1 and TRBJ2-5; D is possibly TRBD2 (5 bases). CDR1 and CDR2 from the germline V gene are SGHRS and YFSETQ. CDR3 length: 16 amino acids. The V and J ends lost 0 bases and 1 base respectively, with 13 bases between them. The CDR3 reads CASSLVRGNTQETQYF. The CDR3 nucleotides read TGCGCCAGCAGCTTGGTTCGGGGAAACACCCAAGAGACCCAGTACTTC.

The chain combines TRBV30 with TRBJ2-5; TRBD2 matches at 12 bases. V lost 1 base and J lost 4; bases outside the gene matches: 1. Germline V gene lookup returns CDR1 GTSNPN and CDR2 SVGIG (reference sequence). This CDR3 spans 14 amino acids. The CDR3 loop is CAWSATSGGETQYF. The CDR3 coding sequence is TGTGCCTGGAGTGCGACTAGCGGGGGAGAGACCCAGTACTTC.

This sequence joins TRBV7-8 and TRBJ1-1, with no clear D. The CDR3 consists of 11 residues. Germline values: CDR1 SGHVS, CDR2 FQNEAQ. Trimming left V 4 bases short and J 10 bases short, with 10 bases between. As DNA, the CDR3 is TGTGCCAGCAGCTCAGAAATTGGAGCTTTCTTT. Amino acids: CASSSEIGAFF. Full variable domain (rest looked up from reference TRBV7-8 and TRBJ1-1): GAGVSQSPRYKVAKRGQDVALRCDPISGHVSLFWYQQALGQGPEFLTYFQNEAQLDKSGLPSDRFFAERPEGSVSTLKIQRTQQEDSAVYLCASSSEIGAFFGQGTRLTVV.